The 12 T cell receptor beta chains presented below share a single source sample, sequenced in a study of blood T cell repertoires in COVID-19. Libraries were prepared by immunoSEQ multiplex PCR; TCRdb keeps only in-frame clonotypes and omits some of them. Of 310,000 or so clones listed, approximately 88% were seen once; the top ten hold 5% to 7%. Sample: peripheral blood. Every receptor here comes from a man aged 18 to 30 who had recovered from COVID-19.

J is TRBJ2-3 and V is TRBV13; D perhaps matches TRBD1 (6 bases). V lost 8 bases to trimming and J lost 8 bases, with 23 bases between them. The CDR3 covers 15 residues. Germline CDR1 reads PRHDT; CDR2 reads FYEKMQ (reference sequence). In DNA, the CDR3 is TGTGCCAGCGGCAAGACAGGTGCCCTACCCCTTACGCAGTATTTT. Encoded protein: CASGKTGALPLTQYF.

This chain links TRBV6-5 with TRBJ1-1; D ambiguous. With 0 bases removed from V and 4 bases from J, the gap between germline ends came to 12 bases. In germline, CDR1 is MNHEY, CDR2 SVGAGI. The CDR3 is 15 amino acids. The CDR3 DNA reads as TGTGCCAGCAGTTACTCGGCACGTCGTGGCACTGAAGCTTTCTTT. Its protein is CASSYSARRGTEAFF.

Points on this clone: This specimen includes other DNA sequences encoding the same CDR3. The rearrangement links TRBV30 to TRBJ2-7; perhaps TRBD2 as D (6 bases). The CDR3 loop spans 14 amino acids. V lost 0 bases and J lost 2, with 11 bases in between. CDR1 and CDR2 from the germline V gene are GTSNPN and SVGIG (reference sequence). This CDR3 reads CAWSVAGGTYEQYF. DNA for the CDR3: TGTGCCTGGAGTGTAGCGGGCGGGACCTACGAGCAGTACTTC.

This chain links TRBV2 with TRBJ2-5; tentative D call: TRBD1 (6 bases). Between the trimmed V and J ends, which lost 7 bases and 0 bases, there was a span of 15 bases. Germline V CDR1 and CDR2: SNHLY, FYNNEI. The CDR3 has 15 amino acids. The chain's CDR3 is CASKGGQGYQETQYF. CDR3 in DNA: TGTGCCAGCAAAGGCGGGCAGGGGTACCAAGAGACCCAGTACTTC.

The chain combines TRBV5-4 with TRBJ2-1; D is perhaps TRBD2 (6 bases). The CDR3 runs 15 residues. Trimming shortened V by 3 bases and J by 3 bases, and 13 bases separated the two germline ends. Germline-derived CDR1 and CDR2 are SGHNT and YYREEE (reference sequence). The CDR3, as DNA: TGTGCCAGCAGCTCCGGGACTTCGAACTACAATGAGCAGTTCTTC. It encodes CASSSGTSNYNEQFF. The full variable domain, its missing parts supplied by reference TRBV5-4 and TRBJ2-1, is ETGVTQSPTHLIKTRGQQVTLRCSSQSGHNTVSWYQQALGQGPQFIFQYYREEENGRGNFPPRFSGLQFPNYSSELNVNALELDDSALYLCASSSGTSNYNEQFFGPGTRLTVL.

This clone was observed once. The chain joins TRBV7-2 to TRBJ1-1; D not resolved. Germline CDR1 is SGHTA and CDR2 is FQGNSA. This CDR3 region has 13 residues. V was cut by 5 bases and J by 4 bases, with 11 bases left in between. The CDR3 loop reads CASSPVLSTEAFF. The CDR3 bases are TGTGCCAGCAGCCCCGTCTTGTCCACTGAAGCTTTCTTT. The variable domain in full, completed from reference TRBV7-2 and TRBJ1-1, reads GAGVSQSPSNKVTEKGKDVELRCDPISGHTALYWYRQSLGQGLEFLIYFQGNSAPDKSGLPSDRFSAERTGGSVSTLTIQRTQQEDSAVYLCASSPVLSTEAFFGQGTRLTVV.

The CDR3 region has the DNA TGTGCCAGCAGTACCGGACTAGCGGGGAGCTACGAGCAGTACTTC. Translation: CASSTGLAGSYEQYF. The chain carries TRBV6-5 and TRBJ2-7; 12 nucleotides line up with TRBD2. CDR1 is MNHEY and CDR2 is SVGAGI in the germline V gene. This CDR3 is built from 15 residues. V shed 5 bases and J 3 bases; nucleotides not matched to a gene: 5.

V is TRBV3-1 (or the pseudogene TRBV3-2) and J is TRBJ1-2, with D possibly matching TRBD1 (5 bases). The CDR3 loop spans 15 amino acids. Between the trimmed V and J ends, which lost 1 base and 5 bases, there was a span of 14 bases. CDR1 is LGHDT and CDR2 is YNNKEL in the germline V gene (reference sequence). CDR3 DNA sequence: TGTGCCAGCAGCCAAGTCCAGGGAAGTGGGTATGGCTACACCTTC. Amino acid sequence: CASSQVQGSGYGYTF.

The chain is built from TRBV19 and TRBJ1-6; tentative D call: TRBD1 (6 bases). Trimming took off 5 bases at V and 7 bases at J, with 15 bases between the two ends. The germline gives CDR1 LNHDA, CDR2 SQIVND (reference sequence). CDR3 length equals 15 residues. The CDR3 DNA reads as TGTGCCAGTAGTCCGCCCGGGACACCCAATTCACCCCTCCACTTT. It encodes CASSPPGTPNSPLHF. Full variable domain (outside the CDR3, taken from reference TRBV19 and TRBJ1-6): DGGITQSPKYLFRKEGQNVTLSCEQNLNHDAMYWYRQDPGQGLRLIYYSQIVNDFQKGDIAEGYSVSREKKESFPLTVTSAQKNPTAFYLCASSPPGTPNSPLHFGNGTRLTVT.

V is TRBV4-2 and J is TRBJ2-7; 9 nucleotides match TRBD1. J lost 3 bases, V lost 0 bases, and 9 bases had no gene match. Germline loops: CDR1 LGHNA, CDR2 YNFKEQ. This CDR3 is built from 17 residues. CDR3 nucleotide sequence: TGTGCCAGCAGCCAAGAGTTGATAGTGGACAGGGGCTACGAGCAGTACTTC. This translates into CASSQELIVDRGYEQYF.

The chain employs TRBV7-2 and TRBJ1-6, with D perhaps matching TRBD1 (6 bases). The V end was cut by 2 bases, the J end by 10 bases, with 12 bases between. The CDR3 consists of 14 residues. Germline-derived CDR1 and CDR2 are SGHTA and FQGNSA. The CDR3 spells CASSLQGTGSPLHF. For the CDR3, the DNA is TGTGCCAGCAGCTTACAGGGGACGGGCTCACCCCTCCACTTT.

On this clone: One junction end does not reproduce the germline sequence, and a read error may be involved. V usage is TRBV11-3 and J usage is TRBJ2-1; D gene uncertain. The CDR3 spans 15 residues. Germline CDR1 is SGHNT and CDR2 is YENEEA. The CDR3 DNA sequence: TGTGCCAGCAGCCTAGATGGCAACTCCTACAATGAGCAGTTCTTC. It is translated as CASSLDGNSYNEQFF.